One sample yielded the 18 T cell receptor beta chains listed below, sequenced in a study of beta chain features in type 1 diabetes. Expressed TCRB transcripts were sequenced because the isolated RNA had all been reverse transcribed beforehand. Using immunoSEQ multiplex PCR, the repertoire was profiled, and TCRdb retains in-frame clones only, with some absent. Seen here are around 170,000 clones, roughly 9% observed once, and the top ten hold around 2.5%. Sequenced material: central memory CD4+ T cells from blood. The origin of the receptors is a woman under 30 in good health.

The rearrangement links TRBV19 to TRBJ2-7, with 12 bases aligning to TRBD2. The germline V gene encodes CDR1 LNHDA and CDR2 SQIVND (reference sequence). V lost 2 bases to trimming and J lost 0 bases; unmatched junction nucleotides: 8. This CDR3 contains 18 residues. In nucleotides, the CDR3 is TGTGCCAGTAGTATAAGAGGCGGACTAGCGGGGACCTCCTACGAGCAGTACTTC. Its translation: CASSIRGGLAGTSYEQYF. Using reference TRBV19 and TRBJ2-7 for the parts outside the CDR3, the full variable domain is DGGITQSPKYLFRKEGQNVTLSCEQNLNHDAMYWYRQDPGQGLRLIYYSQIVNDFQKGDIAEGYSVSREKKESFPLTVTSAQKNPTAFYLCASSIRGGLAGTSYEQYFGPGTRLTVT.

CDR3 amino acids: CASSYSGSSYNEQFF. The CDR3 DNA sequence: TGTGCCAGCAGTTACAGCGGGAGCTCCTACAATGAGCAGTTCTTC. The rearrangement joins TRBV6-5 to TRBJ2-1, with 8 bases fitting TRBD2. V lost 2 bases and J lost 0; bases outside the gene matches: 0. Germline-derived CDR1 and CDR2 are MNHEY and SVGAGI. The CDR3 covers 15 residues.

The V call is TRBV7-9, the J call TRBJ2-5; no firm D call. V lost 3 bases and J lost 5, with 13 bases in between. Germline loops: CDR1 SEHNR, CDR2 FQNEAQ (reference sequence). The CDR3 is made up of 14 amino acids. Here the CDR3 reads CASSLTYRSETQYF. DNA for the CDR3: TGTGCCAGCAGCTTGACTTACCGGTCCGAGACCCAGTACTTC.

The gene calls are TRBV13 and TRBJ2-7, with 12 bases aligning to TRBD2. Looked up from germline, CDR1 is PRHDT and CDR2 is FYEKMQ (reference sequence). Germline trimming cut 5 bases from V and 4 bases from J; bases unmatched to any gene: 6. This CDR3 comprises 15 residues. CDR3 residues: CASSPGTSGLYEQYF. The CDR3 DNA follows: TGTGCCAGCAGCCCCGGGACTAGCGGGCTTTACGAGCAGTACTTC. Filled out from reference TRBV13 and TRBJ2-7, the complete variable domain reads AAGVIQSPRHLIKEKRETATLKCYPIPRHDTVYWYQQGPGQDPQFLISFYEKMQSDKGSIPDRFSAQQFSDYHSELNMSSLELGDSALYFCASSPGTSGLYEQYFGPGTRLTVT.

The chain is built from TRBV25-1 and TRBJ2-5; D is possibly TRBD2 (7 bases). The V end lost 3 bases, the J end lost 5 bases, and 25 bases lay between the germline ends. Germline V lookup: CDR1 MGHDK, CDR2 SYGVNS. The CDR3 loop spans 18 amino acids. The CDR3 DNA is TGTGCCAGCAGTGAGGGTAGATTGGGAGGGGGTCGCGGTGAGACCCAGTACTTC. This translates into CASSEGRLGGGRGETQYF.

This clone was seen a handful of times. The genes are TRBV5-1 and TRBJ2-6; tentative D call: TRBD2 (6 bases). With 4 bases removed from V and 0 bases from J, the gap between germline ends came to 17 bases. Germline V gene lookup returns CDR1 SGHRS and CDR2 YFSETQ. The CDR3 totals 18 residues. CDR3 bases: TGCGCCAGCAGCCTAGGCGGAGGGGCCCTCTCTGGGGCCAACGTCCTGACTTTC. This gives the protein CASSLGGGALSGANVLTF.

This clone was seen more than once but under ten times. The rearrangement links TRBV7-9 to TRBJ2-7, with no clear D. V lost 0 bases and J 3 bases, leaving 6 bases between the germline ends. The CDR3 contains 13 residues. Germline V gene sequence: CDR1 SEHNR, CDR2 FQNEAQ (reference sequence). The CDR3 nucleotides are TGTGCCAGCAGCTTAGCCCGGGTCTACGAGCAGTACTTC. Its protein is CASSLARVYEQYF.

This chain connects TRBV28 to TRBJ1-5, with no clear D. The length of the CDR3 is 14 residues. Germline V gene sequence: CDR1 MDHEN, CDR2 SYDVKM. V was pared by 2 bases and J by 1 base, with 6 bases between. The chain's CDR3 is CASSLQMSNQPQHF. As DNA, the CDR3 is TGTGCCAGCAGTTTACAGATGAGCAATCAGCCCCAGCATTTT.

In its sample, this clone was seen a few times. The V gene is TRBV4-2, the J gene TRBJ1-1, with D maybe TRBD1 (5 bases). Germline V gene lookup returns CDR1 LGHNA and CDR2 YNFKEQ. The V end lost 8 bases, the J end lost 2 bases, and 15 bases lay between the germline ends. This CDR3 comprises 14 residues. In DNA form, the CDR3 reads TGTGCCAGCCTTCCTGGAGGGGTAAACACTGAAGCTTTCTTT. Translating it yields CASLPGGVNTEAFF.

The chain recombines TRBV25-1 with TRBJ2-3; possible D gene TRBD2, 6 bases. The V end lost 5 bases, the J end lost 9 bases, and 18 bases lay between the germline ends. In germline, CDR1 is MGHDK, CDR2 SYGVNS. There are 14 residues in the CDR3. The CDR3 loop reads CASSPQTGVETQYF. The CDR3 nucleotides are TGTGCCAGCAGTCCTCAGACGGGAGTCGAAACGCAGTATTTT.

The chain couples TRBV6-1 to TRBJ2-7; TRBD2 might be the D (5 bases). Germline V lookup: CDR1 MNHNS, CDR2 SASEGT. V lost 5 bases, J lost 2 bases, and 7 bases lay in between. CDR3 length: 12 residues. CDR3 nucleotides: TGTGCCAGCAGTCAGGAGGCCTACGAGCAGTACTTC. Protein product: CASSQEAYEQYF.

V usage is TRBV7-9 and J usage is TRBJ1-5; D is uncertain. This CDR3 has 13 residues. Germline V gives CDR1 SEHNR, CDR2 FQNEAQ (reference sequence). V lost 1 base to trimming and J lost 6 bases, with 7 bases between them. CDR3 protein: CASSLDIPQPQHF. For the CDR3, the DNA is TGTGCCAGCAGCTTAGACATACCTCAGCCCCAGCATTTT.

The sample holds a few counts of this clone. The rearrangement joins TRBV29-1 to TRBJ1-2; D is ambiguous. V was shortened by 4 bases and J by 4 bases, with 16 bases between the two germline ends. This CDR3 spans 14 amino acids. Germline-derived CDR1 and CDR2 are SQVTM and ANQGSEA. This CDR3 is CSVARMKPFYGYTF. CDR3 coding DNA: TGCAGCGTTGCCAGGATGAAGCCCTTCTATGGCTACACCTTC.

The chain has TRBV7-3 and TRBJ2-1; TRBD1 matches 12 bases. The CDR3 is 15 amino acids. The germline gives CDR1 SGHTA, CDR2 FQGTGA. Trimming at V came to 5 bases and at J to 5 bases, leaving 4 bases not matched to a gene. The CDR3 loop is CASSPGTGGHNEQFF. The CDR3 DNA sequence: TGTGCCAGCAGCCCAGGGACAGGGGGCCACAATGAGCAGTTCTTC.

This clone was seen more than once but under ten times. The V and J genes are TRBV6-6 and TRBJ2-1, with 7 bases fitting TRBD1. V trimming: 6 bases; J trimming: 0 bases; junction bases outside the gene matches: 5. Germline CDR1 and CDR2: MNHNY and SVGAGI (reference sequence). This CDR3 has 15 amino acids. Here the CDR3 DNA reads TGTGCCAGCAGGGAAGGGGGCGGCTCCTACAATGAGCAGTTCTTC. It is translated as CASREGGGSYNEQFF.

J is TRBJ1-3 and V is TRBV7-2; D not certain. Germline V gene data show CDR1 as SGHTA and CDR2 as FQGNSA. This CDR3 spans 16 amino acids. V was shortened by 1 base and J by 1 base, with 11 bases between the two germline ends. The CDR3 region has the DNA TGTGCCAGCAGCTTAGATGCGGGGTCATCTGGAAACACCATATATTTT. Protein: CASSLDAGSSGNTIYF. Variable domain in full (rest from reference TRBV7-2 and TRBJ1-3): GAGVSQSPSNKVTEKGKDVELRCDPISGHTALYWYRQSLGQGLEFLIYFQGNSAPDKSGLPSDRFSAERTGGSVSTLTIQRTQQEDSAVYLCASSLDAGSSGNTIYFGEGSWLTVV.

The rearrangement joins TRBV5-4 to TRBJ2-3, with 7 bases identical to TRBD2. The CDR3 totals 13 residues. Looked up from germline, CDR1 is SGHNT and CDR2 is YYREEE (reference sequence). The V segment lost 4 bases and the J segment 5 bases; nucleotides outside the gene matches: 4. The CDR3 coding sequence is TGTGCCAGCAGCCGATTAGCGGGAGATACGCAGTATTTT. This gives the protein CASSRLAGDTQYF.

This clone appeared a single time. The chain joins TRBV30 to TRBJ1-6, with unresolved D. Germline CDR1 is GTSNPN and CDR2 is SVGIG (reference sequence). CDR3 length: 14 residues. V was cut by 1 base and J by 5 bases, with 9 bases left in between. The CDR3 is CAWSGTANNSPLHF. The DNA of the CDR3 is TGTGCCTGGAGTGGCACAGCCAATAATTCACCCCTCCACTTT.